These 8 T cell receptor beta chains originate from one sample sequenced in a study of OX40 agonist ivuxolimab in advanced cancers. Receptor amplification or capture employed the immunoSEQ multiplex PCR assay. Held by TCRdb, this immuneACCESS table contains in-frame sequences only and omits some clones. Under half of the omission traces to an unresolved V gene where checked; the cause of the rest is unknown. Here the sample has fewer than 85,000 clones; more than 85% occur a single time. About 0.7% of the sample goes to the ten largest clones. This specimen consisted of CD4+ or CD8+ T cells sorted from blood, obtained in a trial of the OX40 agonist ivuxolimab. The receptors come from an adult with an advanced solid tumor such as melanoma, head and neck, liver or kidney cancer.

The chain recombines TRBV19 with TRBJ2-2; maybe TRBD1 (6 bases). Trimming cost V 4 bases and J 1 base, with 13 bases left between them. From germline, CDR1 is LNHDA and CDR2 SQIVND (reference sequence). The CDR3 loop spans 16 amino acids. The CDR3 reads CASSTPETGNTGELFF. The CDR3 region has the DNA TGTGCCAGTAGTACCCCCGAGACAGGGAACACCGGGGAGCTGTTTTTT. The variable domain in full, with the rest retrieved from reference TRBV19 and TRBJ2-2, is DGGITQSPKYLFRKEGQNVTLSCEQNLNHDAMYWYRQDPGQGLRLIYYSQIVNDFQKGDIAEGYSVSREKKESFPLTVTSAQKNPTAFYLCASSTPETGNTGELFFGEGSRLTVL.

The CDR3 DNA follows: TGTGCCAGTAGTCGGCGGCCCGACACCGGGGAGCTGTTTTTT. It is translated as CASSRRPDTGELFF. V gene TRBV19 combines with J gene TRBJ2-2; no reliable D call. CDR1 LNHDA and CDR2 SQIVND come from the germline V gene (reference sequence). The V end was cut by 5 bases, the J end by 3 bases, with 10 bases between. This CDR3 has 14 amino acids.

This clone has just a few counts. The rearrangement joins TRBV25-1 to TRBJ2-5; 8 nucleotides line up with TRBD1. There are 16 residues in the CDR3. The germline V gene has CDR1 MGHDK and CDR2 SYGVNS. With 0 bases clipped from V and 4 bases from J, the junction kept 7 bases outside the gene matches. CDR3 protein: CASSEYETGVVETQYF. DNA of the CDR3: TGTGCCAGCAGTGAATACGAGACAGGGGTGGTAGAGACCCAGTACTTC.

The V and J genes are TRBV2 and TRBJ2-5; D uncertain. The last part of the DNA fits TRBJ2-7 better; the J call may be wrong. Germline lookup yields CDR1 SNHLY and CDR2 FYNNEI. This CDR3 spans 14 amino acids. For the CDR3, the DNA is TGTGCCAGCAGTGAAGTTGGGTATGGCTACGAGCAGTACTTC. It specifies CASSEVGYGYEQYF.

The chain uses TRBV9 and TRBJ2-5, with TRBD1 matching 11 bases. CDR1 SGDLS and CDR2 YYNGEE come from the germline V gene. The V gene end was trimmed by 4 bases and the J gene end by 3 bases; junction bases not matched to a gene: 2. The CDR3 runs 14 residues. For the CDR3, the DNA is TGTGCCAGCAGCCCGGGACAGGGGGAAGAGACCCAGTACTTC. Amino acid sequence: CASSPGQGEETQYF.

This clone was found once. The J gene is TRBJ2-1, the V gene TRBV5-8; D call uncertain. The CDR3 length is 12 residues. With 1 base removed from V and 2 bases from J, the gap between germline ends came to 1 base. Germline V gives CDR1 SGHTS, CDR2 YDEGEE. CDR3 nucleotide sequence: TGTGCCAGCAGCTTGCCCTACAATGAGCAGTTCTTC. Its translation is CASSLPYNEQFF.

CDR3 bases: TGCGCCAGCAGCCCTGCCAGCGGGGTCGAGACCCAGTACTTC. Translation gives CASSPASGVETQYF. The J gene is TRBJ2-5, the V gene TRBV5-1, with TRBD2 matching over 7 bases. V gave up 4 bases and J gave up 5 bases; unmatched junction bases: 8. Germline assignment: CDR1 SGHRS and CDR2 YFSETQ. The CDR3 is made up of 14 amino acids.

The V gene is TRBV15, the J gene TRBJ1-2; possible D gene TRBD1, 5 bases. Germline-derived CDR1 and CDR2 are LNHNV and YYDKDF (reference sequence). The CDR3 has 13 amino acids. Trimming cost V 8 bases and J 2 bases, with 12 bases left between them. CDR3 residues: CATSSGGNYGYTF. CDR3 DNA sequence: TGTGCCACCTCCTCGGGGGGGAACTATGGCTACACCTTC.